Listed below are T cell receptor beta chains from one sample, sequenced in a study of tumor-infiltrating lymphocytes in primary liver carcinoma. TCRdb re-called the multiplex PCR reads with MiXCR, one entry per CDR3 protein. Seen here are nearly 200,000 distinct CDR3 sequences, less than 75% observed once, and the top ten hold approximately 6.5%. The material sequenced was peripheral blood. These receptors were collected from a woman aged 55-75 years with primary liver carcinoma and hepatitis B virus infection. Both conserved end residues are part of each CDR3. Fields, in order: J gene, D gene, V gene, CDR3 length, clone size, CDR3 DNA, CDR3 protein. D genes are given only for firm matches. For some rows the clone size is stated as once, few or many, or as a class when expanded; others skip it.

j_call: TRBJ2-4
d_call: -
v_call: TRBV11-2
cdr3_length: 13
clone_size: -
cdr3_nt: TGTGCCAGCAGCTTGGAGTCGAGGGCCGACCAGTACTTC
cdr3_aa: CASSLESRADQYF

j_call: TRBJ2-4
d_call: TRBD1
v_call: TRBV12-3/TRBV12-4
cdr3_length: 15
clone_size: many
cdr3_nt: TGTGCCAGCAGTAACCTGGGACAGGGGAAAAACATTCAGTACTTC
cdr3_aa: CASSNLGQGKNIQYF

j_call: TRBJ2-7
d_call: TRBD1
v_call: TRBV6-1
cdr3_length: 14
clone_size: many
cdr3_nt: TGTGCCAGCGAAGCTCCGGGACAGGCCTACGAGCAGTACTTC
cdr3_aa: CASEAPGQAYEQYF

j_call: TRBJ2-1
d_call: TRBD2
v_call: TRBV11-2
cdr3_length: 15
clone_size: -
cdr3_nt: TGTACCAGCAGCTTAGAGGCGGGAGACTACAGTGAGCAGTTCTTC
cdr3_aa: CTSSLEAGDYSEQFF

j_call: TRBJ2-1
d_call: TRBD2
v_call: TRBV6-6
cdr3_length: 14
clone_size: many
cdr3_nt: TGTGCCAGCAGGATACGACTAGCGGAGATGGAACAGTTCTTC
cdr3_aa: CASRIRLAEMEQFF

j_call: TRBJ2-3
d_call: -
v_call: TRBV11-2
cdr3_length: 16
clone_size: -
cdr3_nt: TGTGTCAGCAGCTTAGGGGACGGGGCTTCCACAGATACGCAGTATTTT
cdr3_aa: CVSSLGDGASTDTQYF

j_call: TRBJ2-1
d_call: -
v_call: TRBV14
cdr3_length: 15
clone_size: few
cdr3_nt: TGTGCCAGCAGCAGAGGGGGACCGCCGCAAAATGAGCAGTTCTTC
cdr3_aa: CASSRGGPPQNEQFF

j_call: TRBJ2-7
d_call: TRBD2
v_call: TRBV28
cdr3_length: 15
clone_size: -
cdr3_nt: TGTGCCAGCACCCAGGGGCGGGGGGTCTCCTACGAGCAGTACTTC
cdr3_aa: CASTQGRGVSYEQYF

j_call: TRBJ1-5
d_call: -
v_call: TRBV6-5
cdr3_length: 13
clone_size: -
cdr3_nt: TGTGCCAGCAGTTACGCGGGGGGTCAGCCCCAGCATTTT
cdr3_aa: CASSYAGGQPQHF

j_call: TRBJ1-3
d_call: TRBD1
v_call: TRBV6-5
cdr3_length: 15
clone_size: -
cdr3_nt: TGTGTCAGCATCTCGACAGGGCCCTCTGGAAACACCATATATTTT
cdr3_aa: CVSISTGPSGNTIYF

j_call: TRBJ2-1
d_call: TRBD2
v_call: TRBV12-3/TRBV12-4
cdr3_length: 15
clone_size: -
cdr3_nt: TGTGCCAGTAGTCTCCTAGCGGAAGGCATAGATGAGCAGTTCTTC
cdr3_aa: CASSLLAEGIDEQFF

j_call: TRBJ2-5
d_call: TRBD1
v_call: TRBV5-4
cdr3_length: 14
clone_size: -
cdr3_nt: TGTGACAGCAGCCAGGGACAGGGGGTACCGACCCAGTACTTC
cdr3_aa: CDSSQGQGVPTQYF

j_call: TRBJ2-3
d_call: TRBD2
v_call: TRBV29-1
cdr3_length: 14
clone_size: -
cdr3_nt: TGCAGCGTTGGGACTAGCGCTAGCACGGATATGCAGTATTTT
cdr3_aa: CSVGTSASTDMQYF

j_call: TRBJ1-1
d_call: -
v_call: TRBV12-3/TRBV12-4
cdr3_length: 14
clone_size: -
cdr3_nt: TGTGCCAGCAGCCACGGGGGGCCCGTCGCTGAAGCTTTCTTT
cdr3_aa: CASSHGGPVAEAFF

j_call: TRBJ1-2
d_call: -
v_call: TRBV6-1
cdr3_length: 16
clone_size: -
cdr3_nt: TGTGCCAGCATGACCAAGGTTTGGGTAGCTCACTATGGCTACACCTTC
cdr3_aa: CASMTKVWVAHYGYTF

j_call: TRBJ2-7
d_call: TRBD2
v_call: TRBV14
cdr3_length: 15
clone_size: -
cdr3_nt: TGTGCCATCAGCCAAGGTCCGGGACTAGCGGGCGAGCAGTACTTC
cdr3_aa: CAISQGPGLAGEQYF

j_call: TRBJ1-5
d_call: -
v_call: TRBV7-8
cdr3_length: 12
clone_size: -
cdr3_nt: TGTGCCAGCAGCGCGCCGACGGGGCCCCAGCATTTT
cdr3_aa: CASSAPTGPQHF

j_call: TRBJ2-2
d_call: TRBD1
v_call: TRBV12-3/TRBV12-4
cdr3_length: 15
clone_size: -
cdr3_nt: TGTGCCAGCAGTTTGCCTGACAGGGCGGCCGGGGAGCCGTTTTTT
cdr3_aa: CASSLPDRAAGEPFF

j_call: TRBJ2-1
d_call: TRBD2
v_call: TRBV11-2
cdr3_length: 15
clone_size: -
cdr3_nt: TGTGCCAGCAGCTTAGAGAGCGGGACTGTGAGCGAGCACTTCTTC
cdr3_aa: CASSLESGTVSEHFF

j_call: TRBJ2-7
d_call: -
v_call: TRBV12-3/TRBV12-4
cdr3_length: 13
clone_size: -
cdr3_nt: TGTGCCAGCAGTTCCACAGATTCCTACGAGCAGTACTTC
cdr3_aa: CASSSTDSYEQYF

j_call: TRBJ2-5
d_call: -
v_call: TRBV11-2
cdr3_length: 14
clone_size: -
cdr3_nt: TGTGCCAACAGCTTAAAAAGAAATAAAGAGACCCAATACTTC
cdr3_aa: CANSLKRNKETQYF

j_call: TRBJ2-5
d_call: TRBD1
v_call: TRBV28
cdr3_length: 14
clone_size: once
cdr3_nt: TGTGCCAGCAGTATTACAGGGGGCGTAGAGACCCAGTACTTC
cdr3_aa: CASSITGGVETQYF

j_call: TRBJ2-2
d_call: -
v_call: TRBV15
cdr3_length: 14
clone_size: -
cdr3_nt: TGTGCCACCAGCAGGGATCGGGGGTACGGGGAGCTGTTTTTT
cdr3_aa: CATSRDRGYGELFF

j_call: TRBJ2-6
d_call: -
v_call: TRBV7-9
cdr3_length: 13
clone_size: few
cdr3_nt: TGTGCCAGCAGCATGGCTGGGGCCAACGTCCTGGCTTTC
cdr3_aa: CASSMAGANVLAF

j_call: TRBJ2-1
d_call: -
v_call: TRBV4-1
cdr3_length: 16
clone_size: -
cdr3_nt: TGCGCCAACAGCCCCAGGGGTAACCGCTCCTACAATGAGCAGTTCTTC
cdr3_aa: CANSPRGNRSYNEQFF

j_call: TRBJ2-1
d_call: -
v_call: TRBV6-5
cdr3_length: 14
clone_size: many
cdr3_nt: TGTGCCAGCAGTGGTTCGACAGGACGCAATGAGCAGTTCTTC
cdr3_aa: CASSGSTGRNEQFF

j_call: TRBJ2-3
d_call: -
v_call: TRBV5-6
cdr3_length: 15
clone_size: many
cdr3_nt: TGTGCCAGCAGCTTGGAGGGAGGTGGCACAGATACGCAGTATTTT
cdr3_aa: CASSLEGGGTDTQYF

j_call: TRBJ2-5
d_call: -
v_call: TRBV29-1
cdr3_length: 12
clone_size: -
cdr3_nt: TGCAGCGCGTGGACGGCTCAAGAGACCCAGTATTTC
cdr3_aa: CSAWTAQETQYF

j_call: TRBJ2-5
d_call: -
v_call: TRBV10-3
cdr3_length: 13
clone_size: -
cdr3_nt: TGTGCCATCAGCCCGGGACCCCAAGAGACCCAGTACTTC
cdr3_aa: CAISPGPQETQYF

j_call: TRBJ2-1
d_call: TRBD2
v_call: TRBV13
cdr3_length: 19
clone_size: -
cdr3_nt: TGTGCCAGCAGCCCGGGGACTAGCGGGAGATCCTCCTCCTACTATGAGCAGTTCTTC
cdr3_aa: CASSPGTSGRSSSYYEQFF

j_call: TRBJ2-7
d_call: TRBD1
v_call: TRBV5-1
cdr3_length: 14
clone_size: -
cdr3_nt: TGCGCGAGCATGATGGGGGACAGGGCCTACGAGCAGTACTTC
cdr3_aa: CASMMGDRAYEQYF

j_call: TRBJ1-2
d_call: TRBD1
v_call: TRBV11-2
cdr3_length: 14
clone_size: -
cdr3_nt: TGTGCCAGCAGCACCAGACAGGGGGTAAGGGGCTATACCTTC
cdr3_aa: CASSTRQGVRGYTF

j_call: TRBJ2-7
d_call: TRBD2
v_call: TRBV14
cdr3_length: 15
clone_size: -
cdr3_nt: TGTGCCAGCAGCCAGACTAGCGGGAGAACCTACGAGCAGTACTTC
cdr3_aa: CASSQTSGRTYEQYF

j_call: TRBJ2-5
d_call: -
v_call: TRBV11-2
cdr3_length: 15
clone_size: -
cdr3_nt: TGTGCCAGCAGCAGTTGGAACAGGGATATCGAGACCCAGTACTTC
cdr3_aa: CASSSWNRDIETQYF

j_call: TRBJ2-4
d_call: -
v_call: TRBV5-6
cdr3_length: 12
clone_size: -
cdr3_nt: TGTGCCAGCAGCTTTGGCAAAAACATTCAGTACTTC
cdr3_aa: CASSFGKNIQYF

j_call: TRBJ2-7
d_call: -
v_call: TRBV14
cdr3_length: 14
clone_size: many
cdr3_nt: TGTGCCAGCAGCCACGGGACTGTGCCCTACGAGCAGTACTTC
cdr3_aa: CASSHGTVPYEQYF

j_call: TRBJ2-7
d_call: TRBD2
v_call: TRBV6-1
cdr3_length: 16
clone_size: -
cdr3_nt: TGTGCCAGCAGTGGCCCCCCCGGGACCGGGAGGGACGGGCAGTACTTC
cdr3_aa: CASSGPPGTGRDGQYF

j_call: TRBJ2-3
d_call: -
v_call: TRBV10-2
cdr3_length: 15
clone_size: -
cdr3_nt: TGCACCAGCAGTGGTAGTATCTCTAACACAGATACGCAGTATTTT
cdr3_aa: CTSSGSISNTDTQYF

j_call: TRBJ2-7
d_call: -
v_call: TRBV7-8
cdr3_length: 14
clone_size: -
cdr3_nt: TGTGCCAACTCCGCTAGGGTCCAGGACTACGAGCAGTACTTC
cdr3_aa: CANSARVQDYEQYF

j_call: TRBJ2-3
d_call: TRBD2
v_call: TRBV6-6
cdr3_length: 15
clone_size: -
cdr3_nt: TGTGCCAGCAGTTTCGGACTAGCGGGAGTAGATACGCAGTATTTT
cdr3_aa: CASSFGLAGVDTQYF

j_call: TRBJ2-3
d_call: -
v_call: TRBV6-1
cdr3_length: 13
clone_size: many
cdr3_nt: TGTGCCAGCAGTGACCCGAACAGGGCTACGCAGTATTTT
cdr3_aa: CASSDPNRATQYF

j_call: TRBJ1-1
d_call: TRBD1
v_call: TRBV10-1
cdr3_length: 16
clone_size: many
cdr3_nt: TGCGCCAGCAGTTCCGTCCCGGGACAGGGGAAAACTGAAGCTTTCTTT
cdr3_aa: CASSSVPGQGKTEAFF

j_call: TRBJ1-1
d_call: -
v_call: TRBV11-2
cdr3_length: 12
clone_size: medium-sized
cdr3_nt: TGTGCCAGCAGCTTAGACAGGCTTGAAGCTTTCTTT
cdr3_aa: CASSLDRLEAFF

j_call: TRBJ2-2
d_call: -
v_call: TRBV5-6
cdr3_length: 12
clone_size: many
cdr3_nt: TGTGCCAGCCGCAAGAACACCGGGGAGCTGTTTTTT
cdr3_aa: CASRKNTGELFF

j_call: TRBJ2-1
d_call: TRBD2
v_call: TRBV5-1
cdr3_length: 15
clone_size: few
cdr3_nt: TGCGCCAGCAGCTTTACTAGCGGGGGCTACAATGAGCAGTTCTTC
cdr3_aa: CASSFTSGGYNEQFF

j_call: TRBJ1-2
d_call: -
v_call: TRBV7-9
cdr3_length: 16
clone_size: -
cdr3_nt: TGTGCCTGCAGCTTAGAGGGGGTACTCTTTGACCATAGCTACACCTTC
cdr3_aa: CACSLEGVLFDHSYTF

j_call: TRBJ1-1
d_call: -
v_call: TRBV11-2
cdr3_length: 17
clone_size: once
cdr3_nt: TGTGCCAGCAACCTAGAGCTCGGGGGTTATTTGAACACTGAAGCGTTCTTT
cdr3_aa: CASNLELGGYLNTEAFF

j_call: TRBJ2-1
d_call: TRBD1
v_call: TRBV5-1
cdr3_length: 15
clone_size: -
cdr3_nt: TGCGCCAGCCGCGCATCGGGACAGACGTACAATGAGCAGTTCTTC
cdr3_aa: CASRASGQTYNEQFF

j_call: TRBJ2-7
d_call: -
v_call: TRBV29-1
cdr3_length: 12
clone_size: once
cdr3_nt: TGCAACGTATATACAGGATGGTACGAGCAGTACTTC
cdr3_aa: CNVYTGWYEQYF

j_call: TRBJ2-7
d_call: TRBD2
v_call: TRBV6-5
cdr3_length: 11
clone_size: many
cdr3_nt: TGTGCTTCTAGCGGGAGGGGCGAGCAGTACTTC
cdr3_aa: CASSGRGEQYF

j_call: TRBJ1-2
d_call: -
v_call: TRBV12-5
cdr3_length: 19
clone_size: once
cdr3_nt: TGTGCTAGTGGTTTGGCCTGCGAACAGGCCTCCCCGTCTCCCTATGGCTACACCTTC
cdr3_aa: CASGLACEQASPSPYGYTF

j_call: TRBJ1-2
d_call: -
v_call: TRBV11-2
cdr3_length: 14
clone_size: -
cdr3_nt: TGTGCCAGCAGCTCCCACAGGGATGGGGATGGCTACATCTTC
cdr3_aa: CASSSHRDGDGYIF

j_call: TRBJ1-1
d_call: -
v_call: TRBV4-1
cdr3_length: 16
clone_size: many
cdr3_nt: TGCGCCAGCAGCCTCCGGGTTACGGGGGTGAACACTGAAGCTTTCTTT
cdr3_aa: CASSLRVTGVNTEAFF

j_call: TRBJ1-2
d_call: TRBD1
v_call: TRBV11-3
cdr3_length: 17
clone_size: -
cdr3_nt: TGTGCCAACAGCCCGGCACCTGGACAGGGGGAGCCTAGTGGCTACACCTTC
cdr3_aa: CANSPAPGQGEPSGYTF

j_call: TRBJ1-1
d_call: -
v_call: TRBV12-3/TRBV12-4
cdr3_length: 16
clone_size: -
cdr3_nt: TGTGCCAGCAGTTCGGCAGATGGACGGTTGAACACTGAAGCTTTCTTT
cdr3_aa: CASSSADGRLNTEAFF